This T cell receptor beta chain derives from a study of blood T cell repertoires in COVID-19. Recruited during active infection, patients (from Seattle) were subsequently followed longitudinally. The V gene's germline CDR1 is MNHEY and CDR2 SVGAGI. Trimming cost V 4 bases and J 5 bases; bases outside gene matches: 6. The CDR3 extends over 14 amino acids. Produced via immunoSEQ multiplex PCR; TCRdb's table is partial and in-frame only. The table lists over 100,000 clones, about 89% of them singletons. The sample comprised peripheral blood. The chain carries TRBV6-5 and TRBJ2-7; 9 bases are a match to TRBD1. The sequence came from a woman between 65 and 79 years old with COVID-19, enrolled during active disease. The CDR3: CASSSGQGVNEQYF. CDR3 nucleotide sequence: TGTGCCAGCAGTTCGGGACAGGGTGTCAACGAGCAGTACTTC.